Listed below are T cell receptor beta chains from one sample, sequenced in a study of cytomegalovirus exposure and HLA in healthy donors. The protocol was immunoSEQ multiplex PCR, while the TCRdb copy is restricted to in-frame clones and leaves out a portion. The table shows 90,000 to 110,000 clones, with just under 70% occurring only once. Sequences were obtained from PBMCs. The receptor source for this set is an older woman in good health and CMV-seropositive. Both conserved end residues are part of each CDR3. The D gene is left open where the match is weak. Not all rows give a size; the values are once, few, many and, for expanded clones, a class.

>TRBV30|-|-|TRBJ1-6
CAWRMEGYSPLHF
TGTGCCTGGCGGATGGAGGGGTATTCACCCCTCCACTTT
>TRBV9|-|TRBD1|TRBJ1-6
CASSETGTSPLHF
TGTGCCAGCAGCGAGACAGGGACCTCACCCCTCCACTTT
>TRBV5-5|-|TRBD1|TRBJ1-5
CASSQGTVGQPQHF
TGTGCCAGCAGCCAGGGGACAGTGGGTCAGCCCCAGCATTTT
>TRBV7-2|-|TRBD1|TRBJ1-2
CASSRDRGLGGYTF
TGTGCCAGCAGCAGGGACAGGGGCCTGGGAGGCTACACCTTC
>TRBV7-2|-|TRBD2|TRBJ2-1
CASSPSGTRGYEQFF
TGTGCCAGCAGCCCAAGTGGGACTAGGGGCTATGAGCAGTTCTTC
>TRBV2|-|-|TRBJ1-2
CASSEALGLYGYTF
TGTGCCAGCAGTGAAGCTCTGGGCCTCTATGGCTACACCTTC
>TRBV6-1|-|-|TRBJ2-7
CASSEAWPVSYEQYF
TGTGCCAGCAGTGAAGCGTGGCCAGTCTCCTACGAGCAGTACTTC
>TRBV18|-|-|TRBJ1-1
CASSPVESAQRDFF
TGTGCCAGCTCACCGGTAGAATCCGCCCAGAGGGATTTCTTT
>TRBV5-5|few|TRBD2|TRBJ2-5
CASSQDEAGGYQETQYF
TGTGCCAGCAGCCAAGATGAGGCGGGGGGGTACCAAGAGACCCAGTACTTC
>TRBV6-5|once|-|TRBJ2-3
CASSWRGVLDTQYF
TGTGCCAGCAGTTGGCGGGGTGTGCTGGATACGCAGTATTTT
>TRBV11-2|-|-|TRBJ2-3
CASSAPADTQYF
TGTGCCAGCAGCGCCCCGGCAGATACGCAGTATTTT
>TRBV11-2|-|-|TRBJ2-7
CASSPTQSQGRYEQYF
TGTGCCAGCAGCCCAACCCAGAGCCAGGGTAGATACGAGCAGTACTTC
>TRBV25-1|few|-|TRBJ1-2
CASSKEAPNYGYTF
TGTGCCAGCAGTAAAGAGGCTCCTAACTATGGCTACACCTTC